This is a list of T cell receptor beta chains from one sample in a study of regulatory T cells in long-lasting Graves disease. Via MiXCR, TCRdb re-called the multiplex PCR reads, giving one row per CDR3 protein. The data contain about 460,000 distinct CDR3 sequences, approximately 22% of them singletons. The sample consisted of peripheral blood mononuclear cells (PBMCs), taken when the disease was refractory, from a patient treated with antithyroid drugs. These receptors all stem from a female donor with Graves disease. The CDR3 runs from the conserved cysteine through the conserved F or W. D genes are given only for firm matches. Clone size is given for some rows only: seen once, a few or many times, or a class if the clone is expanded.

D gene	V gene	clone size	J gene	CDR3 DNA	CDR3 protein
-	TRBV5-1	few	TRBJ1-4	TGCGCCAGCAGCCCGGGGACAATTCAAGAAAAACTGTTTTTT	CASSPGTIQEKLFF
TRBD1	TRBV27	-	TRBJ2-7	TGTGCCAGCAGTTTGGGACAGTTGGGCGAGCAGCACTTC	CASSLGQLGEQHF
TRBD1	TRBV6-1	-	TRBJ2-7	TGTGCCAGCAGCCAAGGACAGGGATTGAACTACGAGCAGTACTTC	CASSQGQGLNYEQYF
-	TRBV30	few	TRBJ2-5	TGTGCCTGGACCAGGGACCGCTTGAGTGGGGAGACCCAGTACTTC	CAWTRDRLSGETQYF
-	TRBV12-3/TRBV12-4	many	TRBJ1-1	TGTGCCAGCAGGTCACAGGGCGTCCCTGAAGCTTTCTTT	CASRSQGVPEAFF
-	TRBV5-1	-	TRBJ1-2	TGCGCCAGCAGCTTAGAGGTGGGGAGCTATGGCTACACCTTC	CASSLEVGSYGYTF
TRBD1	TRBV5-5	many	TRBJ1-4	TGTGCCAGCAGGAAGACAGGGGACACTAATGAAAAACTGTTTTTT	CASRKTGDTNEKLFF
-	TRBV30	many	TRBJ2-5	TGTGCCTGGAGTACGCTCTGGGAGACCCAGTACTTC	CAWSTLWETQYF
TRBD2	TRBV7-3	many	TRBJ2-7	TGTGCCAGCAGCAAAGGGACTAGCGGGACCACCTACGAGCAGTACTTC	CASSKGTSGTTYEQYF
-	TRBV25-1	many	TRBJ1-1	TGTGCCAGCACAACGCCGGGACGGCGGACTGAAGCTTTCTTT	CASTTPGRRTEAFF
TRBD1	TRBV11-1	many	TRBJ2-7	TGTGCCAGCAGCTGGGCCTCGGGACAGACCTACGAGCAGTACTTC	CASSWASGQTYEQYF
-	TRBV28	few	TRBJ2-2	TGTGCCAACAGGGGAGGGAGCACCGGGGAGCTGTTTTTT	CANRGGSTGELFF